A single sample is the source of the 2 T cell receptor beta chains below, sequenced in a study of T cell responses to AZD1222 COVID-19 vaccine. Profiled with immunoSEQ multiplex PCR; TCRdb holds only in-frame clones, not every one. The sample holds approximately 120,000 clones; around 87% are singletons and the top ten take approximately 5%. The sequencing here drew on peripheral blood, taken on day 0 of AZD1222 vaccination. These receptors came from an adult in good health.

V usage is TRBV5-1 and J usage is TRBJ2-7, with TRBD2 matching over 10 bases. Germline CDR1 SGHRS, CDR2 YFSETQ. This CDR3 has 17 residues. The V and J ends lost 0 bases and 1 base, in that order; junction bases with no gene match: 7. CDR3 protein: CASSLGVGTSASYEQYF. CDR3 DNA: TGCGCCAGCAGCTTGGGGGTCGGGACTAGCGCTTCCTACGAGCAGTACTTC.

The CDR3 DNA follows: TGTGCCAGCAGCCAAGGGGTGCAGGGAGGAGGCTACACCTTC. Translated: CASSQGVQGGGYTF. The chain employs TRBV3-1 (or the pseudogene TRBV3-2) and TRBJ1-2, with D possibly matching TRBD1 (5 bases). V lost 1 base and J lost 8, with 14 bases in between. Per the germline V gene, CDR1 is LGHDT and CDR2 is YNNKEL (reference sequence). The CDR3 is 14 residues long.